In this sample, the clone carrying this T cell receptor (beta chain) turned up once. The data originate from a study of blood T cell repertoires in COVID-19. Study-level information: The origin of the acute and convalescent COVID-19 samples was the United States, Italy and Spain.

TCRdb keeps only in-frame clones here, not all; method: immunoSEQ multiplex PCR. The sample lists approximately 65,000 clones, about 82% occurring once. This CDR3 spans 15 amino acids. Looked up from germline, CDR1 is SGHAT and CDR2 is FQDESV (reference sequence). The V gene lost 5 bases and the J gene lost 5 bases, with 18 bases spanning the gap. The chain uses TRBV11-1 and TRBJ1-1, with D perhaps matching TRBD1 (6 bases). Sequencing used PBMCs or T cells enriched from blood (not recorded which). The TCR originated in a woman aged 40 to 49 with acute COVID-19. The CDR3 reads CASSLSGRGETEAFF. The DNA of the CDR3 is TGTGCCAGCAGCCTATCGGGGAGGGGGGAGACTGAAGCTTTCTTT. Variable domain in full (rest from reference TRBV11-1 and TRBJ1-1): EAEVAQSPRYKITEKSQAVAFWCDPISGHATLYWYRQILGQGPELLVQFQDESVVDDSQLPKDRFSAERLKGVDSTLKIQPAELGDSAMYLCASSLSGRGETEAFFGQGTRLTVV.